The clone carrying this T cell receptor (beta chain) has a single count. As to treatment: randomized to nivolumab then ipilimumab (arm A) or the reverse (arm B). Sorted cells were live CD3+CD8+, lacking CD19 and CD56, from PBMCs. The repertoire was sequenced with immunoSEQ multiplex PCR; TCRdb's copy has only in-frame clones and lacks some. Of some 35,000 clones in the sample, 70% to 90% were seen once. The sample is drawn from a study of sequential checkpoint blockade in melanoma. The CDR3 sequence is 17 residues long. Germline-derived CDR1 and CDR2 are SGHVS and FNYEAQ. The ends were cut back, 1 base at V and 1 base at J, with 13 bases in the middle.

The source was CD8+ T cells sorted from blood (inferred from file names), collected from a patient given nivolumab and ipilimumab in sequence. This chain connects TRBV7-6 to TRBJ2-2, with D possibly being TRBD2 (6 bases). This receptor was taken from a human donor with melanoma. CDR3 protein: CASSLGIGGMNTGELFF. CDR3 bases: TGTGCCAGCAGCTTAGGAATAGGCGGGATGAACACCGGGGAGCTGTTTTTT.